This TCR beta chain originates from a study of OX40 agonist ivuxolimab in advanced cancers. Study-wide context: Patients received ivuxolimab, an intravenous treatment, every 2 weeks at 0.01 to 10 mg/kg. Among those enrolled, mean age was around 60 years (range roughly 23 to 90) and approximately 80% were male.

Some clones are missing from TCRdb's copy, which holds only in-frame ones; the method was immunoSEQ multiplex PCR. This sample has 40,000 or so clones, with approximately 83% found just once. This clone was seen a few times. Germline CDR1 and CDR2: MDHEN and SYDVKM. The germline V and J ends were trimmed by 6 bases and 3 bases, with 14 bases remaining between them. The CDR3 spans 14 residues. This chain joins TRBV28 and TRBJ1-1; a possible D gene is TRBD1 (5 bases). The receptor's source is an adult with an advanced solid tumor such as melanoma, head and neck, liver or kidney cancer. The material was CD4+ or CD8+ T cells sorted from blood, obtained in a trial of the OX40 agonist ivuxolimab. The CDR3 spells CASSPRDGYTEAFF. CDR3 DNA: TGTGCCAGCAGCCCCCGGGACGGATACACTGAAGCTTTCTTT.